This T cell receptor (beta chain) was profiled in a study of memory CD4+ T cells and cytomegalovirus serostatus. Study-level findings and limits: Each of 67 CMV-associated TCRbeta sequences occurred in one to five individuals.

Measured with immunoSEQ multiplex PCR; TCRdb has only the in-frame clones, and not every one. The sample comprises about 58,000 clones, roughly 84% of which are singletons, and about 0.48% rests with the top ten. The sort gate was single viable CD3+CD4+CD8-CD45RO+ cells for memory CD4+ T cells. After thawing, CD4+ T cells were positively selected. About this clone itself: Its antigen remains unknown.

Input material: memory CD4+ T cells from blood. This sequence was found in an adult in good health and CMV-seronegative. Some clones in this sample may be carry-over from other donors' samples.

The CDR3 region has the DNA TGTGCCAGCAGCTTGACGGGGCCCGGCGAGCAGTACTTC. The encoded protein is CASSLTGPGEQYF. The chain recombines TRBV7-2 with TRBJ2-7, with D tentatively TRBD1 or TRBD2 (5 bases each). Trimming removed 3 bases from V and 6 bases from J, with 12 bases in between. This CDR3 is built from 13 residues. The germline V gene has CDR1 SGHTA and CDR2 FQGNSA.